The present T cell receptor beta chain was sequenced within a study of response to subunit inactivated influenza vaccine. Study findings and constraints: The authors suggested that every seasonal influenza vaccination recruits few new T cells.

TCRdb analysed the RT-PCR reads with MiXCR anew, one entry per CDR3 protein. The data contain 200,000 to 300,000 distinct CDR3 sequences, approximately 12% of them singletons. The table lists this clonotype with a few counts. Its antigen is still unknown. The sequencing here drew on non-naive T cells sorted from PBMCs, taken 14 days before vaccination. This TCR derives from a man in his fifties or sixties who received an inactivated influenza vaccine.

The CDR3 is CASSLIGRGDGYTF. CDR3 coding DNA: TGTGCCAGCAGTTTAATTGGCAGGGGAGATGGCTACACCTTC. This chain joins TRBV12-3 or TRBV12-4 and TRBJ1-2; TRBD1 is a possible D gene (6 bases). The CDR3 loop spans 14 amino acids. Trimming removed 2 bases from V and 6 bases from J, with 13 bases in between.